These T cell receptor beta chains were read from a single sample in a study of cytomegalovirus exposure and HLA in healthy donors. TCRdb keeps only in-frame clones here, not all; method: immunoSEQ multiplex PCR. The sample yields 150,000 to 200,000 clones, 60% to 85% seen once. Sample: PBMCs. Receptor source: a female donor in good health and CMV-seronegative. Each CDR3 is given with its conserved first and last residue. A D gene is named only where the DNA matches it firmly. Only part of the rows carry a size: once, few, many, or a class if the clone is expanded.

cdr3_nt	cdr3_aa	v_call	clone_size	d_call	j_call
TGTGCCATCAGTGATCCCCTAAAGGGACAGGGAAATACTGAAGCTTTCTTT	CAISDPLKGQGNTEAFF	TRBV10-3	NA	TRBD1	TRBJ1-1
TGTGCCAGCAGCTCCGCCGGGCAGGGTGGCCATCAGCCCCAGCATTTT	CASSSAGQGGHQPQHF	TRBV28	NA	NA	TRBJ1-5
TGTGCCAGCTCCGGGAGGGCCCTTAACACTGAAGCTTTCTTT	CASSGRALNTEAFF	TRBV7-3	NA	NA	TRBJ1-1
TGCAGCGTTGTCGGGGAGCGGGAGTTCACCGGGGAGCTGTTTTTT	CSVVGEREFTGELFF	TRBV29-1	few	TRBD2	TRBJ2-2
TGTGCCAGTAGTCGCGGAGCGGGAGAACCCTCCTACGAGCAGTACTTC	CASSRGAGEPSYEQYF	TRBV19	NA	TRBD2	TRBJ2-7
TGTGCCAGCAGTTTGGGGGGGAGGTATGGCTACACCTTC	CASSLGGRYGYTF	TRBV27	NA	NA	TRBJ1-2
TGTGCCAGCAGTTTATATGGCTCACCCCTCCACTTT	CASSLYGSPLHF	TRBV28	NA	NA	TRBJ1-6
TGTGCCAGCAGCTTAACCGGGACTGGATACGAGCAGTACTTC	CASSLTGTGYEQYF	TRBV7-2	NA	NA	TRBJ2-7
TGTGCCTGGAGTCCGTCGGGACAGTATAATTCACCCCTCCACTTT	CAWSPSGQYNSPLHF	TRBV30	once	TRBD1	TRBJ1-6
TGTGCCAGCAGTTTAGGACCAGGGAGGGTCTATGGCTACACCTTC	CASSLGPGRVYGYTF	TRBV27	NA	NA	TRBJ1-2
TGTGCCAGCAGCAGTAGCGAACAGCCGGGGAACACCATATATTTT	CASSSSEQPGNTIYF	TRBV9	NA	NA	TRBJ1-3
TGTGCCAGCAGGAGGGGGGGGCAGGAATATGGCTACACCTTC	CASRRGGQEYGYTF	TRBV6-5	NA	NA	TRBJ1-2
TGTGCCAGCAGCTCCAGGGACAGGGAAGGGTACGAGCAGTACTTC	CASSSRDREGYEQYF	TRBV11-3	NA	TRBD1	TRBJ2-7
TGTGCCAGTTACAGGGGGGACACTGAAGCTTTCTTT	CASYRGDTEAFF	TRBV6-5	NA	TRBD1	TRBJ1-1
TGTGCCAGCAGCTTAGAATCTAGGATTAATGAGCAGTTCTTC	CASSLESRINEQFF	TRBV7-2	NA	NA	TRBJ2-1
TGTGCCAGCAGCGTATCCCAGGGGGTCACAGATACGCAGTATTTT	CASSVSQGVTDTQYF	TRBV9	NA	TRBD1	TRBJ2-3
TGTGCCAGCAGTGTCCCCGGACTAGCGGGGTTAAACAATGAGCAGTTCTTC	CASSVPGLAGLNNEQFF	TRBV6-4	NA	TRBD2	TRBJ2-1
TGTGCCAGTAGTACCCTTCAAAGCTCACCCCTCCACTTT	CASSTLQSSPLHF	TRBV19	NA	NA	TRBJ1-6
TGTGCCAGCAGCCCACAGGGACACAATGAGCAGTTCTTC	CASSPQGHNEQFF	TRBV7-3	NA	NA	TRBJ2-1
TGTGCCAGCAGCTTAGATACCAGGACCTACGAGCAGTACTTC	CASSLDTRTYEQYF	TRBV11-2	NA	NA	TRBJ2-7
TGTGCCAGCAGTTTATCGTCGGCTAGTCCCGCCCATGAGCAGTTCTTC	CASSLSSASPAHEQFF	TRBV27	few	NA	TRBJ2-1
TGTGCCAGCAGCTCCGGGACAGGGGGAGTTGCTAATGAAAAACTGTTTTTT	CASSSGTGGVANEKLFF	TRBV27	NA	TRBD1	TRBJ1-4
TGCGCCAGCAGCCGCCCAACAGAAGAGCAGACCCAGTACTTC	CASSRPTEEQTQYF	TRBV5-1	NA	NA	TRBJ2-5
TGCAGAGTTGAAGGTCTAGGGGGCGATTACACTGAAGCTTTCTTT	CRVEGLGGDYTEAFF	TRBV29-1	NA	TRBD1	TRBJ1-1
TGTGCCAGCAGTTCGACAGGGGGCTCTGGAAACACCATATATTTT	CASSSTGGSGNTIYF	TRBV27	NA	TRBD1	TRBJ1-3
TGTGCCAGCAGCTTAATGGGGGGGATGGCCTATGGCTACACCTTC	CASSLMGGMAYGYTF	TRBV7-3	NA	NA	TRBJ1-2
TGTGCCAGCAGCTCCCTAGCGGGATCCTACAATGAGCAGTTCTTC	CASSSLAGSYNEQFF	TRBV7-6	NA	TRBD2	TRBJ2-1
TGTGCCACCAGCAGCCGACAGTTTACAGTAGGTGCAGGCAATCAGCCCCAGCATTTT	CATSSRQFTVGAGNQPQHF	TRBV15	NA	NA	TRBJ1-5
TGTGCCAGCACGGGGGGTAGCGGGGGATCTGGGGCCAACGTCCTGACTTTC	CASTGGSGGSGANVLTF	TRBV6-4	NA	TRBD2	TRBJ2-6
TGTGCCAGCAGTGAAAAATTCAAGGAGTGGACTGGGGCCAACGTCCTGACTTTC	CASSEKFKEWTGANVLTF	TRBV6-1	NA	NA	TRBJ2-6
TGTGCCAGCAGTGAAATGGCAGGGGGCACTGAAGCTTTCTTT	CASSEMAGGTEAFF	TRBV6-1	few	TRBD1	TRBJ1-1
TGTGCCAGCTCACCGGGACAGGGGTCCGTGAACACTGAAGCTTTCTTT	CASSPGQGSVNTEAFF	TRBV18	NA	TRBD1	TRBJ1-1
TGTGCCAGCAGTTCTAGGGGCCAGCGGGAGGGGGAGACCCAGTACTTC	CASSSRGQREGETQYF	TRBV27	NA	TRBD2	TRBJ2-5
TGCGCCAGCAGCTCCCAGGGCTACGAGCAGTACTTC	CASSSQGYEQYF	TRBV5-1	once	NA	TRBJ2-7